Listed here are 3 T cell receptor beta chains from one sample, sequenced in a study of blood T cell repertoires in COVID-19. Repertoires were generated with immunoSEQ multiplex PCR, while TCRdb's copy carries only in-frame clones and drops some. The table has 110,000 or so clones, roughly 88% seen once. Input material: peripheral blood. The receptors were sampled from a woman of 80 years or more with active or convalescent COVID-19.

This chain links TRBV5-4 with TRBJ2-7; 8 bases map to TRBD2. Per germline, CDR1 SGHNT and CDR2 YYREEE (reference sequence). The CDR3 covers 15 residues. The V segment lost 3 bases and the J segment 7 bases; nucleotides outside the gene matches: 12. CDR3 DNA: TGTGCCAGCAGCTCCGGGACTAGGGGGGGTCTGGAGCAGTACTTC. Translated: CASSSGTRGGLEQYF. Drawing the rest from reference TRBV5-4 and TRBJ2-7, the complete variable domain is ETGVTQSPTHLIKTRGQQVTLRCSSQSGHNTVSWYQQALGQGPQFIFQYYREEENGRGNFPPRFSGLQFPNYSSELNVNALELDDSALYLCASSSGTRGGLEQYFGPGTRLTVT.

The table lists this clone with a few counts. This rearrangement joins TRBV6-6 to TRBJ2-5, with 7 bases matching TRBD2. Unmatched junction bases numbered 8, after V lost 5 bases and J lost 2 bases. CDR3 length: 15 amino acids. Germline CDR1 reads MNHNY; CDR2 reads SVGAGI (reference sequence). Written as DNA, the CDR3 is TGTGCCAGCAGTGGTCTAGCGGCACTGCAAGAGACCCAGTACTTC. It translates to CASSGLAALQETQYF.

This chain links TRBV28 with TRBJ2-1; possibly TRBD2 for D (7 bases). Germline values: CDR1 MDHEN, CDR2 SYDVKM. The CDR3 has 14 residues. Trimming shortened V by 8 bases and J by 6 bases, and 17 bases separated the two germline ends. CDR3 sequence (DNA): TGTGCCAGCCAGCGGGACACCCGAGGCAATGAGCAGTTCTTC. Translated, it gives CASQRDTRGNEQFF.